This T cell receptor (beta chain) originates from a study of blood T cell repertoires in COVID-19. Overall study context: Italy, Spain and the United States were the sources of the convalescent and acute COVID-19 samples. From T cells, B-cell-depleted T cells, or PBMCs came the material, which was cDNA or gDNA.

Original processing methods: Amplification from reference gene primers served as the basis for estimated nucleated cell counts. TCRdb's table, derived via immunoSEQ multiplex PCR, lists solely in-frame clones and lacks some. That table gives V, J and clone size, and the DNA gave D and trimming. This table has approximately 90,000 clones, 70% to 90% appearing once. Trimming at V came to 5 bases and at J to 7 bases, leaving 6 bases not matched to a gene. The CDR3 loop spans 13 amino acids. Germline assignment: CDR1 SGHAT and CDR2 FQDESV (reference sequence). The TCR was taken from a man older than 75 with active or convalescent COVID-19. This chain links TRBV11-1 with TRBJ1-2; 8 nucleotides align to TRBD1. Sequencing input: peripheral blood. The CDR3 coding sequence is TGTGCCAGCAGCCTCGGACAGGGCTTTGGCTACACCTTC. Translation: CASSLGQGFGYTF.